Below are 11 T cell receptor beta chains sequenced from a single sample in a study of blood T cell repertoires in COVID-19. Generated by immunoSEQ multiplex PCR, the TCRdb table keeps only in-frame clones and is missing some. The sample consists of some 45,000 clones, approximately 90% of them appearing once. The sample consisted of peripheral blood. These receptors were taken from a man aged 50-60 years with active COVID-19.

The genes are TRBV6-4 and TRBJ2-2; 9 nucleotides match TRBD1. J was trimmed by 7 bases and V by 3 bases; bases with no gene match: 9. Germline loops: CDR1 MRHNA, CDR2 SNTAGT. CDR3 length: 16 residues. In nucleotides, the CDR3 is TGTGCCAGCAGTGAAGTCGGGACAGGGAACGTCGGGGAGCTGTTTTTT. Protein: CASSEVGTGNVGELFF.

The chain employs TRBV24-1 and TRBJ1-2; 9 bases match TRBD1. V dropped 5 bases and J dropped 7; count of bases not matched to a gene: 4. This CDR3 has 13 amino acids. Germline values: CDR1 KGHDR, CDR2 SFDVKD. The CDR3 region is CATSGTGGRGYTF. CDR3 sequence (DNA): TGTGCCACCAGTGGTACAGGGGGCCGTGGCTACACCTTC.

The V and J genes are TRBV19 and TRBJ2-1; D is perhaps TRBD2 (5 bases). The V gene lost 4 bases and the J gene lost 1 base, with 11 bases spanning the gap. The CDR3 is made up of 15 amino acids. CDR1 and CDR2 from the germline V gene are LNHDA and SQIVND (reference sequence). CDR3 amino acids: CASSNSGTSYNEQFF. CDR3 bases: TGTGCCAGTAGTAACTCGGGAACGTCCTACAATGAGCAGTTCTTC.

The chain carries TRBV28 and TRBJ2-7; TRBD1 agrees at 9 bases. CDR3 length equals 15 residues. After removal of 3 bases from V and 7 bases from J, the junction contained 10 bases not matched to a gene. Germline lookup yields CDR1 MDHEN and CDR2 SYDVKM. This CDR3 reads CASSFPGTGMREQYF. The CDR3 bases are TGTGCCAGCAGTTTTCCCGGGACAGGGATGCGGGAGCAGTACTTC.

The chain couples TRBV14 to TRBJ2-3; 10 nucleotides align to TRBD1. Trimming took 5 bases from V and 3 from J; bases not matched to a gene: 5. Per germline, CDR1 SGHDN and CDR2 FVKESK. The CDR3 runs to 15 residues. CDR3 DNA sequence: TGTGCCAGCAGCAAGACAGGGGGCCTGACAGATACGCAGTATTTT. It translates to CASSKTGGLTDTQYF. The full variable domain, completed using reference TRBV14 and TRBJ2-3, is EAGVTQFPSHSVIEKGQTVTLRCDPISGHDNLYWYRRVMGKEIKFLLHFVKESKQDESGMPNNRFLAERTGGTYSTLKVQPAELEDSGVYFCASSKTGGLTDTQYFGPGTRLTVL.

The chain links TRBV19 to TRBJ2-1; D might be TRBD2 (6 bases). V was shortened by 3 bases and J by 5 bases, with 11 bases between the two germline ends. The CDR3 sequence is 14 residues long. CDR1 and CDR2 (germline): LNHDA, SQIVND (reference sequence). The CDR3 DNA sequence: TGTGCCAGTAGTATCCAGCGGGCTGACAATGAGCAGTTCTTC. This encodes CASSIQRADNEQFF.

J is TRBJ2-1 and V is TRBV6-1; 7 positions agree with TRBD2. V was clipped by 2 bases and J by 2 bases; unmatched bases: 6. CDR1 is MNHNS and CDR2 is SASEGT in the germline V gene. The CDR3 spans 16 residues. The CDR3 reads CASSERGGGTYNEQFF. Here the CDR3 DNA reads TGTGCCAGCAGTGAAAGGGGCGGGGGAACCTACAATGAGCAGTTCTTC.

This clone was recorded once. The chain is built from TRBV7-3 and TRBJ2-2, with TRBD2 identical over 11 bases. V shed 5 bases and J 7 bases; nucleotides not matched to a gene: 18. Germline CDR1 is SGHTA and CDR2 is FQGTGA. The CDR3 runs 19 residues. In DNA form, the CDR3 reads TGTGCCAGCAGCGAGCAGCCCTTAGCGGGAGGGCAGGTTTTCGGGGAGCTGTTTTTT. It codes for CASSEQPLAGGQVFGELFF.

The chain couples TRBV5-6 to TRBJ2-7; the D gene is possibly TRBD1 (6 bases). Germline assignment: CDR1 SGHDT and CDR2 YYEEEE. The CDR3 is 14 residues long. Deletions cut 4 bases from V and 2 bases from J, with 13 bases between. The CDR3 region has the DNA TGTGCCAGCAGCGTGAACAGGGTTGCCTACGAGCAGTACTTC. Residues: CASSVNRVAYEQYF.

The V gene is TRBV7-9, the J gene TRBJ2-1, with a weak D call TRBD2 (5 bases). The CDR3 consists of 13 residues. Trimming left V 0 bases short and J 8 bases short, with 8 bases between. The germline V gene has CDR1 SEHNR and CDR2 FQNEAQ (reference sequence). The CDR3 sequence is CASSLALAYEQFF. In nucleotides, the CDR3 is TGTGCCAGCAGCTTAGCCCTAGCCTATGAGCAGTTCTTC.

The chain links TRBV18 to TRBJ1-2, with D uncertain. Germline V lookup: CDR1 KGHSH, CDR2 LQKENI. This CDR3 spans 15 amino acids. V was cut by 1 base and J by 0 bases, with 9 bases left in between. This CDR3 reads CASSPQGGANYGYTF. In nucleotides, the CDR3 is TGTGCCAGCTCACCACAGGGAGGAGCTAACTATGGCTACACCTTC. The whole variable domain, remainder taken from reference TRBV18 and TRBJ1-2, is NAGVMQNPRHLVRRRGQEARLRCSPMKGHSHVYWYRQLPEEGLKFMVYLQKENIIDESGMPKERFSAEFPKEGPSILRIQQVVRGDSAAYFCASSPQGGANYGYTFGSGTRLTVV.